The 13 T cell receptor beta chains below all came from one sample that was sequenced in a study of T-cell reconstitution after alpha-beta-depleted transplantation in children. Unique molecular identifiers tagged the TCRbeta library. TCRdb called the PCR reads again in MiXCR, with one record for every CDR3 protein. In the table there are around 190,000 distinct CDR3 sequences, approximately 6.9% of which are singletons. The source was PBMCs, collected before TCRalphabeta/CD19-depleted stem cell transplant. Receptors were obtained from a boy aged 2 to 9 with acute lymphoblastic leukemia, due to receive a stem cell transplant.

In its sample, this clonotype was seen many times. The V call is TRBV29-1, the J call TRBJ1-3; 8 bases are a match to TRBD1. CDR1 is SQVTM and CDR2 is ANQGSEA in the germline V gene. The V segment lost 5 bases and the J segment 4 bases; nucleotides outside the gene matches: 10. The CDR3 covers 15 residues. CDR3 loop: CSVLIGQGEGNTIYF. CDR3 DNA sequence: TGCAGCGTTCTAATCGGACAGGGAGAGGGAAACACCATATATTTT.

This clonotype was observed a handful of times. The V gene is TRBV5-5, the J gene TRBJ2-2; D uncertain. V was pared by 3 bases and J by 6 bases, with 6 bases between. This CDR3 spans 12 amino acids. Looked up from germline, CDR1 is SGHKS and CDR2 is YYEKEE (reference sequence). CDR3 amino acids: CASSWVSGELFF. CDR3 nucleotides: TGTGCCAGCAGCTGGGTCTCCGGGGAGCTGTTTTTT.

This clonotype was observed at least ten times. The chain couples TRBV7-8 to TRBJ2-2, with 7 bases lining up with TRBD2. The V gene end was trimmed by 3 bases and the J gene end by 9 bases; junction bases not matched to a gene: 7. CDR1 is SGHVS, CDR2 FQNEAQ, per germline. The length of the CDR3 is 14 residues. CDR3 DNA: TGTGCCAGCAGCTTCAGGACTAGGAGCAGGGAGCTGTTTTTT. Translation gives CASSFRTRSRELFF.

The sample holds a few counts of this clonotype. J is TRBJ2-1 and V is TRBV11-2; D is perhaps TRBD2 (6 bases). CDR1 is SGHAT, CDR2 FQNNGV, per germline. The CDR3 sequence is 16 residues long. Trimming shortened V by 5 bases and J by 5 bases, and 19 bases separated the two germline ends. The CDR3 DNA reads TGTGCCAGCAGCCCCCTGGTGTCTAGCGCGGACAATGAGCAGTTCTTC. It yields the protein CASSPLVSSADNEQFF.

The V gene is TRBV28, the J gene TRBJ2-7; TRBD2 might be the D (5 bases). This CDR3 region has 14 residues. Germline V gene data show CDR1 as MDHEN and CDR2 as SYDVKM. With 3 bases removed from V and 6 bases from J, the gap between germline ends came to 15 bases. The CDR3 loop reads CASSLYRLAGEQYF. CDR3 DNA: TGTGCCAGCAGTTTGTATCGGCTAGCCGGCGAGCAGTACTTC.

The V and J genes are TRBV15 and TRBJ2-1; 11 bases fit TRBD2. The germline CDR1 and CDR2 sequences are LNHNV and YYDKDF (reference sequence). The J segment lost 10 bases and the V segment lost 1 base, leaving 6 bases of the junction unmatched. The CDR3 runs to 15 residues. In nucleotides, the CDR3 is TGTGCCACCAGCAGAGCTAGCGGGGGGTCCAGGGAGCAGTTCTTC. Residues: CATSRASGGSREQFF.

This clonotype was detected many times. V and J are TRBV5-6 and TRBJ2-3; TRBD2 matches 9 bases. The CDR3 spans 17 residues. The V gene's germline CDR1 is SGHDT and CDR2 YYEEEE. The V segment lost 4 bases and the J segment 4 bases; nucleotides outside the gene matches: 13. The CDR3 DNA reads TGTGCCAGCAGCATGGGTTCAGGACTAGCGTTCGCAGATACGCAGTATTTT. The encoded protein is CASSMGSGLAFADTQYF.

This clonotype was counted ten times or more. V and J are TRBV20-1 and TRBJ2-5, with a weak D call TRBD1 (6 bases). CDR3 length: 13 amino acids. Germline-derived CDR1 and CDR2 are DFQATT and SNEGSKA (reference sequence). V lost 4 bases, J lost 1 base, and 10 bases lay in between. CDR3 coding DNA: TGCAGTGCTATCCAGGACAGCCAAGAGACCCAGTACTTC. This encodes CSAIQDSQETQYF.

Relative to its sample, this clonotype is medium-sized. This CDR3 reads CASSPARGETQYF. For the CDR3, the DNA is TGTGCCAGCAGCCCCGCGCGGGGAGAGACCCAGTACTTC. The chain joins TRBV7-2 to TRBJ2-5, with D tentatively TRBD2 (6 bases). V lost 5 bases to trimming and J lost 4 bases, with 11 bases between them. The CDR3 consists of 13 residues. Germline V gene lookup returns CDR1 SGHTA and CDR2 FQGNSA.

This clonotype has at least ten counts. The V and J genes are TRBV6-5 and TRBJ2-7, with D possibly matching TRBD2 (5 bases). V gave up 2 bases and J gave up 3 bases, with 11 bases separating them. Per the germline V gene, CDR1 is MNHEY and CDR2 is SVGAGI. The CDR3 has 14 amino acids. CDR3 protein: CASSYRARGYEQYF. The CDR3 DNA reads TGTGCCAGCAGTTACCGAGCACGGGGCTACGAGCAGTACTTC.

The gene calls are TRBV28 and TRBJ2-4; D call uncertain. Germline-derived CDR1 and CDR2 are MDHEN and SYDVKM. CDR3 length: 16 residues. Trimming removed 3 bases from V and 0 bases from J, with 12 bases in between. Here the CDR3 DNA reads TGTGCCAGCAGTTTTAATCAGGCCTTAGCCAAAAACATTCAGTACTTC. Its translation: CASSFNQALAKNIQYF.

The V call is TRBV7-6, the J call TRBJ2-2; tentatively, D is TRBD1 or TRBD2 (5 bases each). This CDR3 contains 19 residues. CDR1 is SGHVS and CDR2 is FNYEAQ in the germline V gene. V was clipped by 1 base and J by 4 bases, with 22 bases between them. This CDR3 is CASSLVPRGRGGATGELFF. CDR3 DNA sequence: TGTGCCAGCAGCTTAGTTCCCCGGGGACGAGGTGGAGCCACCGGGGAGCTGTTTTTT. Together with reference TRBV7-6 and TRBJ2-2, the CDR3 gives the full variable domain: GAGVSQSPRYKVTKRGQDVALRCDPISGHVSLYWYRQALGQGPEFLTYFNYEAQQDKSGLPNDRFSAERPEGSISTLTIQRTEQRDSAMYRCASSLVPRGRGGATGELFFGEGSRLTVL.

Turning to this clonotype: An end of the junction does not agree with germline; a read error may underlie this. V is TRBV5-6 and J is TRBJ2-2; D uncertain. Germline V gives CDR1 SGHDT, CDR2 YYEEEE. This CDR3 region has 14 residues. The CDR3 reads CASILVLPPGELFF. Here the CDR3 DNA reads TGTGCCAGCATCTTGGTTCTCCCTCCCGGGGAGCTGTTTTTT.